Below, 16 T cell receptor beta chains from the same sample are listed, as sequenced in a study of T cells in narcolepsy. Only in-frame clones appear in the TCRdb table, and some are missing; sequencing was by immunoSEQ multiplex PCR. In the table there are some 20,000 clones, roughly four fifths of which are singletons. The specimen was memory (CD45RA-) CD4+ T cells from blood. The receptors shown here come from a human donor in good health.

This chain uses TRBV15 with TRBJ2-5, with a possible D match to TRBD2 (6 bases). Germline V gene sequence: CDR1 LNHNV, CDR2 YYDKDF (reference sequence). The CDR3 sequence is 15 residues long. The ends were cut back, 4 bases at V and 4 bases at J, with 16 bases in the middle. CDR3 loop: CATSNSGLPRETQYF. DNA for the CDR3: TGTGCCACCAGCAATTCGGGACTCCCTCGAGAGACCCAGTACTTC.

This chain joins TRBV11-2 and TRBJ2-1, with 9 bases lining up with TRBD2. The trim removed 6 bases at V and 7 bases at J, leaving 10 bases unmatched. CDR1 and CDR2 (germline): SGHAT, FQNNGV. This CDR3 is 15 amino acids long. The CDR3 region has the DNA TGTGCCAGCAGTCCGACGGGACTAGCTGATAATGAGCAGTTCTTC. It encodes CASSPTGLADNEQFF.

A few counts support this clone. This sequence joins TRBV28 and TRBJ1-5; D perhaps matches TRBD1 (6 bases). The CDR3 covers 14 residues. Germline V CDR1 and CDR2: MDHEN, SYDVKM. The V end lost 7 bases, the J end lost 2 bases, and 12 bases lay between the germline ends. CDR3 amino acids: CASKGEGGNQPQHF. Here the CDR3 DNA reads TGTGCCAGCAAGGGGGAGGGGGGCAATCAGCCCCAGCATTTT.

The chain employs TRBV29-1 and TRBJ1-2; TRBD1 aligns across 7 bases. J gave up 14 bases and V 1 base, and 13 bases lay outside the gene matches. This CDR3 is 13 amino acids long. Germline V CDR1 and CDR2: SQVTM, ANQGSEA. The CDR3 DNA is TGCAGCGTTGAAGTCGACAGGGAGAGGGTGGGAACCTTC. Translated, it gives CSVEVDRERVGTF. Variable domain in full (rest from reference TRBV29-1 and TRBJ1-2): SAVISQKPSRDICQRGTSLTIQCQVDSQVTMMFWYRQQPGQSLTLIATANQGSEATYESGFVIDKFPISRPNLTFSTLTVSNMSPEDSSIYLCSVEVDRERVGTFGSGTRLTVV.

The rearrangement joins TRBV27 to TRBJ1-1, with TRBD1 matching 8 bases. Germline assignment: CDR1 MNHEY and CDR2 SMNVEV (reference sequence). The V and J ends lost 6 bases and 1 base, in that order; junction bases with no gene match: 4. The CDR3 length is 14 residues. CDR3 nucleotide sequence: TGTGCCAGCAGACAGGGGGATTGGAACACTGAAGCTTTCTTT. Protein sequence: CASRQGDWNTEAFF.

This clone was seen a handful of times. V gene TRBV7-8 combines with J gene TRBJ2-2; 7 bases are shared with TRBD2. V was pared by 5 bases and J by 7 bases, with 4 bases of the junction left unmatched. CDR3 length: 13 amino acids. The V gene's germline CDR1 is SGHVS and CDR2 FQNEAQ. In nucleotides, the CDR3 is TGTGCCAGCAGCCGAGAGCGGGACGGGGAGCTGTTTTTT. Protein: CASSRERDGELFF.

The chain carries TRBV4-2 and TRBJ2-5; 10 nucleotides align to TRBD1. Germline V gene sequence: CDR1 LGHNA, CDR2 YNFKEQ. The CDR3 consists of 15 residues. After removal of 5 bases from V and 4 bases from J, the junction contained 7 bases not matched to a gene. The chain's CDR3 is CASSGTGTGVETQYF. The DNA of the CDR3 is TGTGCCAGCAGCGGCACCGGGACAGGGGTAGAGACCCAGTACTTC.

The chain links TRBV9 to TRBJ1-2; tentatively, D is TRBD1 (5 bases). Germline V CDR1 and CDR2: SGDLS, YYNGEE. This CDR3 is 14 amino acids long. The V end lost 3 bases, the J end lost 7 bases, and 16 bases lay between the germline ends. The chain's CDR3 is CASSAGAGVGGYTF. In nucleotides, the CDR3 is TGTGCCAGCAGCGCCGGAGCGGGGGTGGGTGGCTACACCTTC.

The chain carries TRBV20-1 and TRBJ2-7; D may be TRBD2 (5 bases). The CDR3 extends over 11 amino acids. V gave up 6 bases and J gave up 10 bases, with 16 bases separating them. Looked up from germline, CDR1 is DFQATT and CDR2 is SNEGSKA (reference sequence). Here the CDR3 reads CSAPFRASQYF. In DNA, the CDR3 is TGCAGTGCCCCGTTTCGGGCTAGCCAGTACTTC.

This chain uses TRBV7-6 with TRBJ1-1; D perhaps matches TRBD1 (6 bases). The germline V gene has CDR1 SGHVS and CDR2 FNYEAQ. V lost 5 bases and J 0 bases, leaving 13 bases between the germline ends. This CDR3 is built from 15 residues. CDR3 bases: TGTGCCAGCAGCCCCCGAGGGGGGATGAACACTGAAGCTTTCTTT. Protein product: CASSPRGGMNTEAFF.

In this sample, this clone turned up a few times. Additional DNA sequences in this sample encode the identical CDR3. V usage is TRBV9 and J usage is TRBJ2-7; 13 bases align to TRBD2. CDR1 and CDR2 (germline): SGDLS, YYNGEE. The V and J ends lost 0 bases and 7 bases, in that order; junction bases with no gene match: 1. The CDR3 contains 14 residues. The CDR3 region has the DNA TGTGCCAGCAGCGTAGGGGGACTAGCGGGGGAGCAGTACTTC. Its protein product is CASSVGGLAGEQYF.

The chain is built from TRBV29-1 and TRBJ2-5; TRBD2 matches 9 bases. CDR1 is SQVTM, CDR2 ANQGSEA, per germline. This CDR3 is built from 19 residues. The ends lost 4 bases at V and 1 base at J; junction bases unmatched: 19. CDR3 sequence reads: CSVVIAWASGKSLQETQYF. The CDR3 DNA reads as TGCAGCGTTGTGATTGCTTGGGCTAGCGGGAAGAGCCTCCAAGAGACCCAGTACTTC.

The CDR3 sequence: CASSPMGGGGYRGYTF. The CDR3 DNA sequence: TGTGCCAGCAGCCCCATGGGCGGCGGGGGTTATCGGGGCTACACCTTC. V is TRBV7-9 and J is TRBJ1-2; a weak D match, TRBD1 (5 bases). Germline V gene sequence: CDR1 SEHNR, CDR2 FQNEAQ (reference sequence). Trimming took 5 bases from V and 8 from J, leaving 24 bases between them. The CDR3 covers 16 residues.

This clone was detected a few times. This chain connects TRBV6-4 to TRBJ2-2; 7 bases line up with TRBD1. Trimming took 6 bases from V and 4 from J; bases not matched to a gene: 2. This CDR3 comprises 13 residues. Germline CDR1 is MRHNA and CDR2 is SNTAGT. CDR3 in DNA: TGTGCCAGCAGGGGACAGAGCACCGGGGAGCTGTTTTTT. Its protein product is CASRGQSTGELFF.

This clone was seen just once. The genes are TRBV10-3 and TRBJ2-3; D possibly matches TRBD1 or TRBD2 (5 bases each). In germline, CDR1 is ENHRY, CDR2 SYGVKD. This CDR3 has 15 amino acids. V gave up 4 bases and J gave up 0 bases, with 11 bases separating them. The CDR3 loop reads CAISGRDGSTDTQYF. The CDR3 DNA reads TGTGCCATCAGTGGTAGGGACGGTAGCACAGATACGCAGTATTTT.

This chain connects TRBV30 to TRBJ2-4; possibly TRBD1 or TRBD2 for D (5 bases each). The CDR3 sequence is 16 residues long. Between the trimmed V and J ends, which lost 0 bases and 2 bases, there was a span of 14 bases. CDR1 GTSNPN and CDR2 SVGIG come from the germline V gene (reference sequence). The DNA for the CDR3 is TGTGCCTGGAGTGTAGCTTATGGGGGAACCAAAAACATTCAGTACTTC. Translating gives CAWSVAYGGTKNIQYF.